The clone carrying this T cell receptor (beta chain) occurred many times. The antigen remains unidentified. Using its own MiXCR run on the reads, TCRdb lists one record per CDR3 protein. The sample has fewer than 350,000 distinct CDR3 sequences, 15% to 20% seen once. Germline CDR1 SEHNR, CDR2 FQNEAQ (reference sequence). The CDR3 runs 15 residues. Trimming stripped 8 bases from V and 4 bases from J, with 15 bases between. This specimen comes from a study of T cell repertoires in cytomegalovirus infection. The wider study: Evidence of both CMV infection and a matching HLA type came from public TCR beta signatures.

Study-level results: Cumulated frequencies of public TCR beta families served to identify carriers of CMV plus the relevant HLA. CMV-specific TCR beta clonotypes restricted by HLA-C were the ones dominating the ex vivo response.

V and J are TRBV7-9 and TRBJ1-6, with D possibly TRBD1 on 6 matching bases. Sequenced material: PBMCs. The TCR sequence derives from a human donor in good health (CMV status not recorded). Some clones in this sample may be carry-over from other donors' samples. The CDR3 DNA reads as TGTGCCAGCGGCCCCTATCAGGGGTATAATTCACCCCTCCACTTT. It codes for CASGPYQGYNSPLHF.